The next 29 T cell receptor beta chains were all read from a single sample in a study of shared clonotypes between healthy human individuals. Libraries were prepared by immunoSEQ multiplex PCR; TCRdb keeps only in-frame clonotypes and omits some of them. The table lists roughly 2.2 million clones, approximately 95% of them singletons. What was sequenced was naive CD4+ T cells from PBMCs. Stated subset: CD45RA+ positively selected. These receptors were obtained from a man between 18 and 35 years old in good health. Some clones in this sample may be carry-over from other donors' samples.

The count of this clone is one. The J gene is TRBJ1-1, the V gene TRBV25-1; 9 nucleotides match TRBD1. CDR1 is MGHDK and CDR2 is SYGVNS in the germline V gene. The CDR3 loop spans 13 amino acids. J gave up 10 bases and V 5 bases, and 8 bases lay outside the gene matches. The CDR3 nucleotides read TGTGCCAGCAGTCTAACGGACAGGGGACCAGCTTTCTTT. Its translation is CASSLTDRGPAFF.

The rearrangement joins TRBV19 to TRBJ1-5; D remains ambiguous. Per the germline V gene, CDR1 is LNHDA and CDR2 is SQIVND (reference sequence). The CDR3 loop spans 15 amino acids. Between the trimmed V and J ends, which lost 4 bases and 2 bases, there was a span of 12 bases. The CDR3 region has the DNA TGTGCCAGTAGTACCCGAGGAGGCGGCAATCAGCCCCAGCATTTT. This encodes CASSTRGGGNQPQHF. The full variable domain, rest sourced from reference TRBV19 and TRBJ1-5, is DGGITQSPKYLFRKEGQNVTLSCEQNLNHDAMYWYRQDPGQGLRLIYYSQIVNDFQKGDIAEGYSVSREKKESFPLTVTSAQKNPTAFYLCASSTRGGGNQPQHFGDGTRLSIL.

The rearrangement uses TRBV29-1 and TRBJ2-1; 7 nucleotides match TRBD1. The CDR3 sequence is 14 residues long. Germline V gives CDR1 SQVTM, CDR2 ANQGSEA. The junction had 4 bases not matched to a gene; V was cut back by 3 bases and J by 2 bases. As DNA, the CDR3 is TGCAGCGTTGAGGCTACAGGGGCCTACAATGAGCAGTTCTTC. Protein: CSVEATGAYNEQFF.

The chain combines TRBV10-3 with TRBJ2-7, with 9 bases identical to TRBD1. Germline loops: CDR1 ENHRY, CDR2 SYGVKD. CDR3 length equals 15 residues. Trimming took 2 bases from V and 2 from J; bases not matched to a gene: 4. The CDR3 sequence: CAISELQGAPYEQYF. CDR3 DNA sequence: TGTGCCATCAGTGAGCTACAGGGGGCCCCCTACGAGCAGTACTTC.

This clone was recorded only once. The rearrangement uses TRBV5-1 and TRBJ2-4; 9 positions match TRBD1. The V and J ends lost 4 bases and 2 bases, in that order; junction bases with no gene match: 7. Germline V CDR1 and CDR2: SGHRS, YFSETQ. This CDR3 is 16 amino acids long. The CDR3 DNA follows: TGCGCCAGCAGCCCCGCCGGGACAGGGACCAAAAACATTCAGTACTTC. Protein: CASSPAGTGTKNIQYF. The variable domain in full, completed from reference TRBV5-1 and TRBJ2-4, reads KAGVTQTPRYLIKTRGQQVTLSCSPISGHRSVSWYQQTPGQGLQFLFEYFSETQRNKGNFPGRFSGRQFSNSRSEMNVSTLELGDSALYLCASSPAGTGTKNIQYFGAGTRLSVL.

The chain combines TRBV11-3 with TRBJ2-3; TRBD2 matches 10 bases. The ends lost 5 bases at V and 5 bases at J; junction bases unmatched: 13. Germline lookup yields CDR1 SGHNT and CDR2 YENEEA. This CDR3 has 17 amino acids. CDR3 protein: CASSPGGSGRAVDTQYF. The CDR3 nucleotides read TGTGCCAGCAGCCCAGGGGGGAGCGGGAGGGCCGTAGATACGCAGTATTTT.

This chain links TRBV9 with TRBJ2-1, with TRBD2 matching 7 bases. The germline CDR1 and CDR2 sequences are SGDLS and YYNGEE. The CDR3 totals 16 residues. Unmatched junction bases numbered 5, after V lost 2 bases and J lost 0 bases. CDR3 amino acids: CASSVAAGTSYNEQFF. Written as DNA, the CDR3 is TGTGCCAGCAGCGTTGCAGCGGGGACCTCCTACAATGAGCAGTTCTTC. The whole variable domain, remainder taken from reference TRBV9 and TRBJ2-1, is DSGVTQTPKHLITATGQRVTLRCSPRSGDLSVYWYQQSLDQGLQFLIQYYNGEERAKGNILERFSAQQFPDLHSELNLSSLELGDSALYFCASSVAAGTSYNEQFFGPGTRLTVL.

The chain employs TRBV19 and TRBJ2-2; unclear D gene. V dropped 5 bases and J dropped 5 bases, with 12 bases sitting between them. The germline gives CDR1 LNHDA, CDR2 SQIVND (reference sequence). The CDR3 covers 14 residues. CDR3 in amino acids: CASSSLSQTGELFF. For the CDR3, the DNA is TGTGCCAGTAGTTCCCTGAGTCAAACCGGGGAGCTGTTTTTT.

This clone was counted a few times. CDR3 region: CATLGGVRGYTF. DNA for the CDR3: TGTGCCACCCTGGGGGGAGTTCGGGGCTACACCTTC. This sequence joins TRBV7-2 and TRBJ1-2, with D tentatively TRBD1 (5 bases). Trimming stripped 10 bases from V and 8 bases from J, with 17 bases between. The CDR3 totals 12 residues. Germline V gene data show CDR1 as SGHTA and CDR2 as FQGNSA.

The V call is TRBV25-1, the J call TRBJ1-2; TRBD1 is a possible D gene (5 bases). Looked up from germline, CDR1 is MGHDK and CDR2 is SYGVNS. There are 14 residues in the CDR3. Between the trimmed V and J ends, which lost 3 bases and 3 bases, there was a span of 11 bases. CDR3 region: CASSDRGRDYGYTF. CDR3 nucleotide sequence: TGTGCCAGCAGTGATAGGGGCAGAGACTATGGCTACACCTTC.

The chain joins TRBV5-1 to TRBJ2-7; TRBD2 agrees at 11 bases. CDR3 length: 16 amino acids. The V segment lost 4 bases and the J segment 2 bases; nucleotides outside the gene matches: 8. Germline CDR1 and CDR2: SGHRS and YFSETQ. CDR3 protein: CASSPSLAGGTYEQYF. The CDR3 DNA reads TGCGCCAGCAGCCCATCGCTAGCGGGAGGAACCTACGAGCAGTACTTC.

The rearrangement joins TRBV28 to TRBJ1-1; D might be TRBD1 (6 bases). The CDR3 is 16 amino acids. The germline V gene has CDR1 MDHEN and CDR2 SYDVKM. With 1 base removed from V and 1 base from J, the gap between germline ends came to 13 bases. The CDR3 DNA follows: TGTGCCAGCAGTTTATCCACGGGACACCAGAACACTGAAGCTTTCTTT. This translates into CASSLSTGHQNTEAFF.

V usage is TRBV7-2 and J usage is TRBJ2-1; D possibly corresponds to TRBD2 (6 bases). Trimming pared 5 bases from V and 9 bases from J, leaving 20 bases between. CDR1 SGHTA and CDR2 FQGNSA come from the germline V gene. The CDR3 is made up of 15 amino acids. The CDR3 DNA is TGTGCCAGCAGCCCCGACGGGAGTACGGCCCGTGAGCAGTTCTTC. This gives the protein CASSPDGSTAREQFF.

This clone occurred a few times. Within the sample, other DNA sequences also encode this same CDR3. V is TRBV5-1 and J is TRBJ2-7; tentative D call: TRBD1 (5 bases). The CDR3 is 13 amino acids. Germline values: CDR1 SGHRS, CDR2 YFSETQ. V lost 2 bases to trimming and J lost 0 bases, with 6 bases between them. The CDR3 DNA follows: TGCGCCAGCAGCTTTGACAGCTCCTACGAGCAGTACTTC. It specifies CASSFDSSYEQYF.

This chain's CDR3 is CASSYRDSDEKLFF. The CDR3 bases are TGTGCCAGCTCATACCGGGACAGCGACGAAAAACTGTTTTTT. The V and J genes are TRBV18 and TRBJ1-4, with TRBD1 identical over 7 bases. The CDR3 covers 14 residues. Per germline, CDR1 KGHSH and CDR2 LQKENI. The trim removed 5 bases at V and 8 bases at J, leaving 8 bases unmatched.

V is TRBV7-2 and J is TRBJ1-3, with D possibly TRBD1 on 5 matching bases. Germline lookup yields CDR1 SGHTA and CDR2 FQGNSA. The CDR3 sequence is 17 residues long. Trimming took off 4 bases at V and 6 bases at J, with 22 bases between the two ends. The CDR3 sequence: CASSSYPREGWKNTIYF. As DNA, the CDR3 is TGTGCCAGCAGCTCCTACCCTCGAGAGGGGTGGAAAAACACCATATATTTT.

The rearrangement uses TRBV2 and TRBJ1-3, with D possibly being TRBD1 (5 bases). Germline V gene sequence: CDR1 SNHLY, CDR2 FYNNEI. Trimming pared 8 bases from V and 3 bases from J, leaving 8 bases between. This CDR3 has 12 amino acids. Here the CDR3 reads CASGTVGNTIYF. The CDR3 DNA reads TGTGCCAGCGGGACGGTTGGAAACACCATATATTTT.

The rearrangement joins TRBV28 to TRBJ2-1, with 7 bases that match TRBD2. This CDR3 is 15 amino acids long. The V gene's germline CDR1 is MDHEN and CDR2 SYDVKM. The junction had 8 bases not matched to a gene; V was cut back by 3 bases and J by 6 bases. The CDR3 spells CASSLAGDERNEQFF. The CDR3 DNA follows: TGTGCCAGCAGTTTGGCGGGGGATGAACGCAATGAGCAGTTCTTC.

The gene calls are TRBV5-1 and TRBJ2-5; either TRBD1 or TRBD2 may supply D (6 bases each). The V end was cut by 4 bases, the J end by 2 bases, with 18 bases between. Germline-derived CDR1 and CDR2 are SGHRS and YFSETQ. The CDR3 loop spans 16 amino acids. The CDR3 here is CASSPFFGGTQETQYF. CDR3 in DNA: TGCGCCAGCAGCCCGTTTTTCGGCGGGACACAAGAGACCCAGTACTTC.

The chain joins TRBV5-1 to TRBJ2-5; D is perhaps TRBD1 (6 bases). CDR3 length: 16 residues. CDR1 and CDR2 from the germline V gene are SGHRS and YFSETQ. Trimming left V 1 base short and J 1 base short, with 14 bases between. The CDR3 nucleotides read TGCGCCAGCAGCTTGAAGGGGGACGTGATCCAAGAGACCCAGTACTTC. Its translation is CASSLKGDVIQETQYF. The entire variable domain, with the rest obtained from reference TRBV5-1 and TRBJ2-5, is as follows: KAGVTQTPRYLIKTRGQQVTLSCSPISGHRSVSWYQQTPGQGLQFLFEYFSETQRNKGNFPGRFSGRQFSNSRSEMNVSTLELGDSALYLCASSLKGDVIQETQYFGPGTRLLVL.

The rearrangement links TRBV29-1 to TRBJ1-1, with 7 bases identical to TRBD1. The germline V gene has CDR1 SQVTM and CDR2 ANQGSEA. This CDR3 has 11 amino acids. With V trimmed by 7 bases and J by 4 bases, 3 bases remained unmatched. The CDR3 bases are TGCAGCGCAGGGGGGACCACTGAAGCTTTCTTT. It translates to CSAGGTTEAFF.

This chain links TRBV13 with TRBJ1-2; D perhaps matches TRBD1 (6 bases). The germline V gene has CDR1 PRHDT and CDR2 FYEKMQ (reference sequence). The CDR3 totals 15 residues. V shed 2 bases and J shed 8 bases, with 18 bases lying between them. The DNA for the CDR3 is TGTGCCAGCAGCTTATCTCCGCGGGGGCTTGACGGCTACACCTTC. Translated, it gives CASSLSPRGLDGYTF.

This clone was seen only once. The genes are TRBV5-6 and TRBJ2-7, with D possibly being TRBD2 (6 bases). V lost 3 bases and J 5 bases, leaving 21 bases between the germline ends. This CDR3 region has 16 residues. CDR1 is SGHDT and CDR2 is YYEEEE in the germline V gene. The CDR3 DNA sequence: TGTGCCAGCAGCTCAACTCCGGGACTGGCTTCGCACGAGCAGTACTTC. It is translated as CASSSTPGLASHEQYF.

About this clone: Other DNA sequences in the same sample also yield this CDR3. The chain recombines TRBV28 with TRBJ1-2; D gene unclear. Germline V gives CDR1 MDHEN, CDR2 SYDVKM. V lost 2 bases and J 8 bases, leaving 9 bases between the germline ends. This CDR3 has 12 amino acids. The CDR3 loop is CASSLPARGYTF. CDR3 bases: TGTGCCAGCAGTTTACCAGCTAGGGGCTACACCTTC.

The chain links TRBV7-2 to TRBJ1-5; 10 positions agree with TRBD1. CDR3 length: 14 amino acids. After removal of 6 bases from V and 6 bases from J, the junction contained 5 bases not matched to a gene. The germline CDR1 and CDR2 sequences are SGHTA and FQGNSA. CDR3 sequence reads: CASSLDRGGQPQHF. CDR3 sequence (DNA): TGTGCCAGCAGTCTGGACAGGGGGGGTCAGCCCCAGCATTTT.

The rearrangement joins TRBV6-5 to TRBJ2-5; a weak D match, TRBD1 (6 bases). The J call may not be correct, given that the DNA end is closer to TRBJ2-7. Germline V gene lookup returns CDR1 MNHEY and CDR2 SVGAGI. The CDR3 length is 14 residues. The DNA for the CDR3 is TGTGCCAGCAGACAGGGACAAGGCCTCTACGAGCAGTACTTC. This codes for CASRQGQGLYEQYF.

Comments on this clone: This sample includes further DNA sequences coding for the same CDR3. This sequence joins TRBV18 and TRBJ2-5; possibly TRBD2 for D (5 bases). V was cut by 6 bases and J by 4 bases, with 12 bases left in between. The CDR3 sequence is 13 residues long. Looked up from germline, CDR1 is KGHSH and CDR2 is LQKENI. As DNA, the CDR3 is TGTGCCAGCTCCCCCGGAGAGGGAGAGACCCAGTACTTC. Its protein is CASSPGEGETQYF.

This chain links TRBV2 with TRBJ1-1; D is undetermined. CDR1 and CDR2 (germline): SNHLY, FYNNEI. V was cut by 1 base and J by 6 bases, with 15 bases left in between. CDR3 length equals 15 residues. The CDR3: CASSEVRGGPPEAFF. The CDR3 coding sequence is TGTGCCAGCAGTGAAGTGCGCGGAGGCCCTCCTGAAGCTTTCTTT.

The V and J genes are TRBV19 and TRBJ2-1; 9 bases map to TRBD2. This CDR3 contains 16 residues. Per germline, CDR1 LNHDA and CDR2 SQIVND (reference sequence). Trimming took 5 bases from V and 6 from J; bases not matched to a gene: 11. The CDR3 nucleotides read TGTGCCAGTAGTCTTCCAGCGGGAGGAGTCTCCAATGAGCAGTTCTTC. Protein sequence: CASSLPAGGVSNEQFF.